The source of this T cell receptor beta chain is a study of Ad26.COV2.S vaccination and SARS-CoV-2 variants. Study context: Donor was assigned to the Ad26.COV2.S arm of trial COV1001. Intramuscularly, Ad26.COV2.S was given either once or twice, 56 days apart.

The treatment here: some 20 received Ad26.COV2.S at low or high dose, single or two shots; a few received placebo; per-sample allocation not given. Repertoires come from day 63 after the first vaccine or placebo injection. In Boston, an adult donor aged 18-55 years took part. Participants' vaccine, an Ad26 vector, delivered Wuhan-strain SARS-CoV-2 spike. The repertoire was sequenced with immunoSEQ multiplex PCR; TCRdb's copy has only in-frame clones and lacks some. The table has roughly 450,000 clones, more than 80% seen once. Trimming took 5 bases from V and 2 from J, leaving 10 bases between them. The CDR3 runs 14 residues. CDR1 and CDR2 (germline): KGHDR, SFDVKD.

The clonotype comes from a person between 18 and 65 years old who received the Ad26.COV2.S COVID-19 vaccine or a placebo. This specimen consisted of peripheral blood, obtained in a trial of Ad26.COV2.S vaccine versus placebo. This chain connects TRBV24-1 to TRBJ2-3, with D possibly being TRBD1 or TRBD2 (6 bases each). CDR3 region: CATSATGATDTQYF. The CDR3 DNA reads as TGTGCCACCAGTGCGACGGGGGCCACAGATACGCAGTATTTT.